This note documents a single T cell receptor (beta chain) sequence. The data were obtained in a study of blood T cell repertoires in COVID-19. Sequencing used immunoSEQ multiplex PCR; TCRdb keeps in-frame clones, though not all of them. Among 60,000 or so clones listed, roughly nine tenths were seen once. Germline V CDR1 and CDR2: SGHVS, FQNEAQ. V shed 3 bases and J shed 1 base, with 9 bases lying between them. The CDR3 covers 14 residues. The receptor was derived from a man between 60 and 75 years old with acute or convalescent COVID-19. The sample comprised peripheral blood. The chain carries TRBV7-8 and TRBJ1-1; D not resolved. The CDR3 DNA reads as TGTGCCAGCAGCTTTCTCACAGCGAACACTGAAGCTTTCTTT. Amino acid sequence: CASSFLTANTEAFF.